A single sample gave rise to the 20 T cell receptor beta chains below, sequenced in a study of T cell repertoires in cytomegalovirus infection. These receptors are not linked to any known antigen. Using its own MiXCR run on the reads, TCRdb lists one record per CDR3 protein. The data contain hundreds of thousands of distinct CDR3 sequences, approximately 33% of them singletons. The sample here was cultured PBMCs, taken from culture after CMV antigen stimulation. Source of these receptors: a human donor in good health (CMV status not recorded). Some clones in this sample may be carry-over from other donors' samples.

This clonotype has only a few counts. The gene calls are TRBV12-3 or TRBV12-4 and TRBJ2-3, with D uncertain. Deletions cut 5 bases from V and 1 base from J, with 13 bases between. The CDR3 is 15 amino acids. The CDR3 DNA reads as TGTGCCAGCAGTCCCCTTACCCGAGGCACAGATACGCAGTATTTT. This sequence encodes CASSPLTRGTDTQYF.

V usage is TRBV14 and J usage is TRBJ2-7; the D gene is possibly TRBD1 (5 bases). V was cut by 0 bases and J by 6 bases, with 9 bases left in between. CDR3 size: 13 residues. CDR1 is SGHDN, CDR2 FVKESK, per germline. CDR3 sequence (DNA): TGTGCCAGCAGCCAAGATGCCACAGGCGAGCAGTACTTC. Translated: CASSQDATGEQYF.

The chain joins TRBV12-3 or TRBV12-4 to TRBJ1-3; D gene unclear. This CDR3 comprises 13 residues. V lost 8 bases to trimming and J lost 0 bases, with 8 bases between them. This chain's CDR3 is CASPGLSGNTIYF. CDR3 nucleotides: TGTGCCAGCCCAGGCCTCTCTGGAAACACCATATATTTT.

This clonotype appeared many times. The J gene is TRBJ2-3, the V gene TRBV7-2, with a weak D call TRBD2 (5 bases). The germline CDR1 and CDR2 sequences are SGHTA and FQGNSA. Trimming cost V 2 bases and J 4 bases, with 10 bases left between them. The CDR3 has 14 amino acids. CDR3 nucleotide sequence: TGTGCCAGCAGCTTACGGGGAGCCCCAGATACGCAGTATTTT. Its protein is CASSLRGAPDTQYF.

This chain uses TRBV11-2 with TRBJ2-7; D assignment may be TRBD1 or TRBD2 (5 bases each). Germline CDR1 SGHAT, CDR2 FQNNGV. The germline V and J ends were trimmed by 6 bases and 3 bases, with 18 bases remaining between them. There are 15 residues in the CDR3. The DNA for the CDR3 is TGTGCCAGCAGGAGAGTCGCCGGGACCGGCTACGAGCAGTACTTC. This gives the protein CASRRVAGTGYEQYF.

This clonotype was picked up a small number of times. The chain is built from TRBV7-9 and TRBJ2-2; 7 positions match TRBD1. The CDR3 consists of 16 residues. CDR1 is SEHNR, CDR2 FQNEAQ, per germline (reference sequence). Trimming cost V 3 bases and J 5 bases; bases outside gene matches: 9. The CDR3: CASSFQQGYGTGELFF. The CDR3 region has the DNA TGTGCCAGCAGCTTCCAACAGGGGTATGGAACCGGGGAGCTGTTTTTT. Variable domain in full (rest from reference TRBV7-9 and TRBJ2-2): DTGVSQNPRHKITKRGQNVTFRCDPISEHNRLYWYRQTLGQGPEFLTYFQNEAQLEKSRLLSDRFSAERPKGSFSTLEIQRTEQGDSAMYLCASSFQQGYGTGELFFGEGSRLTVL.

The rearrangement links TRBV28 to TRBJ1-1; D is unresolved. This CDR3 comprises 11 residues. V was clipped by 8 bases and J by 5 bases, with 9 bases between them. Per the germline V gene, CDR1 is MDHEN and CDR2 is SYDVKM. CDR3 DNA: TGTGCCAGCCCCTCTGGAACTGAAGCTTTCTTT. This encodes CASPSGTEAFF.

The chain combines TRBV7-6 with TRBJ2-2; D is perhaps TRBD1 (5 bases). The CDR3 is 15 amino acids. Germline V gene lookup returns CDR1 SGHVS and CDR2 FNYEAQ. Trimming left V 0 bases short and J 6 bases short, with 11 bases between. CDR3 in amino acids: CASSLAPPRAGELFF. CDR3 nucleotide sequence: TGTGCCAGCAGCTTAGCGCCACCCAGGGCCGGGGAGCTGTTTTTT.

The table lists this clonotype with a few counts. The chain couples TRBV20-1 to TRBJ2-1, with 12 bases aligning to TRBD2. The CDR3 covers 13 residues. The ends lost 1 base at V and 16 bases at J; junction bases unmatched: 8. CDR1 is DFQATT, CDR2 SNEGSKA, per germline (reference sequence). CDR3: CSARGATSGSLFF. The CDR3 DNA sequence: TGCAGTGCTAGAGGGGCGACTAGCGGGAGTTTATTCTTC.

The CDR3: CASSIGTVNSPLHF. Here the CDR3 DNA reads TGTGCCAGCAGTATCGGGACAGTCAATTCACCCCTCCACTTT. The chain carries TRBV27 and TRBJ1-6, with 7 bases fitting TRBD1. After removal of 5 bases from V and 7 bases from J, the junction contained 5 bases not matched to a gene. Germline lookup yields CDR1 MNHEY and CDR2 SMNVEV (reference sequence). The CDR3 runs to 14 residues.

V and J are TRBV19 and TRBJ2-5; 7 bases are a match to TRBD1. Per germline, CDR1 LNHDA and CDR2 SQIVND (reference sequence). The CDR3 has 14 amino acids. V shed 4 bases, J shed 1 base, and the junction held 3 bases outside the gene matches. This chain's CDR3 is CASSTDRTQETQYF. For the CDR3, the DNA is TGTGCCAGTAGTACGGACAGGACCCAAGAGACCCAGTACTTC.

In this sample, this clonotype turned up a few times. The J gene is TRBJ1-5, the V gene TRBV28, with TRBD1 matching 7 bases. The J segment lost 7 bases and the V segment lost 8 bases, leaving 14 bases of the junction unmatched. Per germline, CDR1 MDHEN and CDR2 SYDVKM. The CDR3 is 15 residues long. The CDR3 spells CASLFRQGGRQPQHF. CDR3 nucleotides: TGTGCCAGCTTATTCCGACAAGGGGGCAGGCAGCCCCAGCATTTT.

The chain carries TRBV7-6 and TRBJ2-1; 11 bases agree with TRBD2. V lost 3 bases to trimming and J lost 3 bases; unmatched junction nucleotides: 10. Germline CDR1 and CDR2: SGHVS and FNYEAQ. The CDR3 runs 18 residues. CDR3 coding DNA: TGTGCCAGCAGCTTCCCTGCCGGGACTAGCGGCGACTACAATGAGCAGTTCTTC. It specifies CASSFPAGTSGDYNEQFF.

This clonotype appeared a few times. The V call is TRBV12-3 or TRBV12-4, the J call TRBJ2-2; 10 bases are shared with TRBD2. With 5 bases clipped from V and 6 bases from J, the junction kept 12 bases outside the gene matches. There are 17 residues in the CDR3. CDR3 in amino acids: CASSQVGAGGRAGELFF. The CDR3 nucleotides are TGTGCCAGCAGTCAGGTCGGAGCGGGGGGGCGGGCCGGGGAGCTGTTTTTT.

The CDR3 protein is CASSLRGRGVETQYF. In DNA, the CDR3 is TGTGCCAGCAGCCTTAGAGGTCGGGGAGTGGAGACCCAGTACTTC. V usage is TRBV7-2 and J usage is TRBJ2-5, with D perhaps matching TRBD2 (5 bases). The CDR3 runs to 15 residues. CDR1 SGHTA and CDR2 FQGNSA come from the germline V gene. Trimming removed 5 bases from V and 5 bases from J, with 18 bases in between.

The gene calls are TRBV19 and TRBJ1-1; perhaps TRBD1 as D (5 bases). Trimming stripped 7 bases from V and 6 bases from J, with 24 bases between. The V gene's germline CDR1 is LNHDA and CDR2 SQIVND (reference sequence). The CDR3 has 16 amino acids. The CDR3: CASTYFGGSGTPEAFF. The CDR3 bases are TGTGCCAGTACCTATTTCGGTGGGTCAGGGACGCCTGAAGCTTTCTTT.

At least ten counts were recorded for this clonotype. The CDR3 reads CASSFQTGIMNTEAFF. Here the CDR3 DNA reads TGTGCCAGCAGCTTTCAGACAGGCATCATGAACACTGAAGCTTTCTTT. The rearrangement joins TRBV7-2 to TRBJ1-1, with a weak D call TRBD1 (6 bases). The CDR3 consists of 16 residues. Trimming removed 3 bases at V and 0 bases at J, with 14 bases between. The germline CDR1 and CDR2 sequences are SGHTA and FQGNSA.

This chain joins TRBV7-8 and TRBJ2-4; D may be TRBD2 (6 bases). The CDR3 is 15 residues long. Germline CDR1 SGHVS, CDR2 FQNEAQ. V was trimmed by 0 bases and J by 7 bases, leaving 13 bases between them. This CDR3 is CASSLAQYRGNIQYF. In nucleotides, the CDR3 is TGTGCCAGCAGCTTAGCGCAGTACCGGGGGAACATTCAGTACTTC. Together with reference TRBV7-8 and TRBJ2-4, the CDR3 gives the full variable domain: GAGVSQSPRYKVAKRGQDVALRCDPISGHVSLFWYQQALGQGPEFLTYFQNEAQLDKSGLPSDRFFAERPEGSVSTLKIQRTQQEDSAVYLCASSLAQYRGNIQYFGAGTRLSVL.

This chain links TRBV5-1 with TRBJ1-2; a possible D gene is TRBD1 (6 bases). Germline V lookup: CDR1 SGHRS, CDR2 YFSETQ. Trimming shortened V by 0 bases and J by 5 bases, and 17 bases separated the two germline ends. CDR3 size: 16 residues. The CDR3 sequence is CASSLGGADPAYGYTF. CDR3 sequence (DNA): TGCGCCAGCAGCTTGGGGGGGGCCGATCCCGCGTATGGCTACACCTTC.

The rearrangement joins TRBV6-6 to TRBJ2-7, with no clear D. Looked up from germline, CDR1 is MNHNY and CDR2 is SVGAGI (reference sequence). This CDR3 contains 11 residues. V was clipped by 2 bases and J by 5 bases, with 4 bases between them. The CDR3 coding sequence is TGTGCCAGCAGTTACAGGGACGAGCAGTACTTC. It yields the protein CASSYRDEQYF.